This record looks at one T cell receptor beta chain sequence and its context. Its cognate antigen has yet to be identified. No qualities accompany the bases; no much larger clone lies one base away. Germline trimming amounts to 5 bases on V and 7 bases on J, with 13 as the count of junction bases outside the gene matches. For CDR1 and CDR2, the germline V gene lists SGHTA and FQGNSA. The CDR3 goes from the cysteine to the phenylalanine over 16 residues. Of all the DNA, just the CDR3 is kept, 48 bases in frame from base 1. This record belongs to a study (dated by TCRdb to about 2016). Preparation of the library involved RT-PCR. The data were produced on an Illumina MiSeq. The public sequencing data were trimmed at Q25 with fastp and processed into clonotypes with MiXCR by TCRdb, which kept only in-frame beta chains. Rows with one shared CDR3 protein collapse into an entry with the most common genes and DNA. This sample comprises fewer than 800,000 distinct CDR3 sequences, 13% to 15% of them detected only once. Of the sample, roughly 3.9% falls within the top ten clones.

The source material was memory CD4+ T cells from blood. This TCR derives from a female donor in good health, serving as a healthy control. This chain joins TRBV7-2 to TRBJ2-1; the central 8 bases match TRBD2. The CDR3 protein sequence reads: CASSGPPGLASNEQFF. The sequence in DNA is TGTGCCAGCAGCGGCCCCCCAGGACTAGCATCAAATGAGCAGTTCTTC.